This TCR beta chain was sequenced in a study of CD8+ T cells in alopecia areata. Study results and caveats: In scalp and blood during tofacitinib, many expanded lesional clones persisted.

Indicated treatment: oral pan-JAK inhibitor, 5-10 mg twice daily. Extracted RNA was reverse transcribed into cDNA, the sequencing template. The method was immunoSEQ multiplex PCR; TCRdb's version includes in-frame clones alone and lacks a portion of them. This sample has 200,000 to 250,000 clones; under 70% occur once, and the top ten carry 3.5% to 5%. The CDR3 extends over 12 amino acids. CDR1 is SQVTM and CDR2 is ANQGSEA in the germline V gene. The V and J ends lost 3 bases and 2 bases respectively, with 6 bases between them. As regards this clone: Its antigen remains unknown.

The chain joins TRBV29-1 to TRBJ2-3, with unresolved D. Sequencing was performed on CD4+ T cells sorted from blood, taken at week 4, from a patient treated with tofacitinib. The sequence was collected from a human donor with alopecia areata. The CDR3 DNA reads TGCAGCGTTGACGCTAACACAGATACGCAGTATTTT. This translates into CSVDANTDTQYF.